A selection of T cell receptor beta chains follows, all from one sample in a study of blood T cell repertoires in COVID-19. Sequencing used immunoSEQ multiplex PCR; TCRdb keeps in-frame clones, though not all of them. The table records some 180,000 clones, more than 75% of them present only once. The sequenced sample was PBMCs or T cells enriched from blood (not recorded which). The receptor set was obtained from a man aged 60-69 years who had been exposed to COVID-19. Each CDR3 is given with its conserved first and last residue. D genes are given only for firm matches. The size field is filled for only some rows; it gives once, few, many or a size class.

v_gene	j_gene	d_gene	abundance	CDR3aa	CDR3nt
TRBV27	TRBJ2-5	TRBD1	.	CASSEGTGGWQETQYF	TGTGCCAGCAGCGAGGGGACAGGGGGCTGGCAAGAGACCCAGTACTTC
TRBV28	TRBJ1-5	.	once	CASSLRGARPQHF	TGTGCCAGCAGTTTAAGAGGTGCCAGGCCCCAGCATTTT
TRBV7-2	TRBJ2-3	TRBD1	few	CASSPTNWTGRKYF	TGTGCCAGCAGCCCGACTAATTGGACAGGGCGAAAGTATTTT
TRBV6-5	TRBJ2-7	.	once	CASTMTGDTYEQYF	TGTGCCAGCACCATGACAGGAGACACCTACGAGCAGTACTTC
TRBV6-5	TRBJ2-5	TRBD2	.	CASRGLAGGGTQYF	TGTGCCAGCAGGGGACTAGCGGGAGGTGGGACCCAGTACTTC
TRBV30	TRBJ2-5	.	.	CAWKDYRVQETQYF	TGTGCCTGGAAGGATTACAGGGTTCAAGAGACCCAGTACTTC
TRBV19	TRBJ1-6	.	few	CASSLSTGRSSYNSPLHF	TGTGCCAGTAGCCTCTCGACTGGGAGGAGCTCCTATAATTCACCCCTCCACTTT
TRBV27	TRBJ2-7	.	few	CASRVLQGPYEQYF	TGTGCCAGCAGAGTACTACAGGGACCCTACGAGCAGTACTTC
TRBV28	TRBJ2-3	TRBD2	few	CASSLSNPGLAGPTDTQYF	TGTGCCAGCAGTTTATCCAACCCCGGACTAGCGGGACCCACAGATACGCAGTATTTT
TRBV5-1	TRBJ2-1	TRBD1	.	CASRPRTGNNEQFF	TGCGCCAGCAGGCCGAGGACAGGGAACAATGAGCAGTTCTTC
TRBV7-9	TRBJ2-5	.	.	CASSFSAIQETQYF	TGTGCCAGCAGCTTTTCAGCGATTCAAGAGACCCAGTACTTC
TRBV10-3	TRBJ2-7	TRBD1	.	CAISEIGTGGNYEQYF	TGTGCCATCAGTGAGATAGGGACAGGGGGCAACTACGAGCAGTACTTC
TRBV19	TRBJ1-2	.	.	CASSIILNYGYTF	TGTGCCAGTAGTATCATACTTAACTATGGCTACACCTTC
TRBV29-1	TRBJ1-5	.	few	CSARDNHNQPQHF	TGCAGCGCCCGGGACAACCACAATCAGCCCCAGCATTTT
TRBV27	TRBJ2-7	.	.	CASRDTDLTYEQYF	TGTGCCAGCAGAGATACGGACTTAACCTACGAGCAGTACTTC
TRBV5-1	TRBJ2-5	TRBD1	.	CASGTGSGETQYF	TGCGCCAGCGGGACAGGGAGTGGAGAGACCCAGTACTTC
TRBV11-3	TRBJ2-5	TRBD2	few	CASSLVGLAGVIKETQYF	TGTGCCAGCAGCTTAGTCGGACTAGCGGGAGTCATTAAAGAGACCCAGTACTTC
TRBV5-1	TRBJ1-2	.	.	CASSLDSPKLYGYTF	TGCGCCAGCAGCTTGGACAGTCCTAAGCTCTATGGCTACACCTTC
TRBV19	TRBJ2-3	TRBD2	once	CASSALAVPTDTQYF	TGTGCCAGTAGTGCACTAGCGGTACCCACAGATACGCAGTATTTT
TRBV11-2	TRBJ1-6	.	.	CASSLVRDFSDSPLHF	TGTGCCAGCAGCTTAGTGAGGGACTTCTCCGATTCACCCCTCCACTTT
TRBV28	TRBJ1-2	.	.	CASSSPGPHYGYTF	TGTGCCAGCAGTTCCCCTGGCCCACACTATGGCTACACCTTC
TRBV5-1	TRBJ2-1	TRBD2	.	CASSQGLAGGRSYNEQFF	TGCGCCAGCAGCCAAGGACTAGCGGGAGGGAGATCCTACAATGAGCAGTTCTTC
TRBV6-1	TRBJ2-7	.	.	CASSEAFNYEQYF	TGTGCCAGCAGTGAAGCGTTCAACTACGAGCAGTACTTC
TRBV19	TRBJ2-3	TRBD2	.	CASSAGVFADTQYF	TGTGCCAGTAGTGCGGGAGTGTTCGCAGATACGCAGTATTTT
TRBV5-1	TRBJ2-7	.	.	CASKPRAGGYEQYF	TGCGCCAGCAAACCCCGGGCAGGGGGGTACGAGCAGTACTTC
TRBV11-3	TRBJ2-1	TRBD2	.	CASSPGLGGDNEQFF	TGTGCCAGCAGCCCGGGACTAGGAGGGGACAATGAGCAGTTCTTC
TRBV19	TRBJ1-1	.	.	CASRNSASSPTGSTEAFF	TGTGCCAGTAGGAATTCTGCATCCTCACCAACAGGGTCCACTGAAGCTTTCTTT
TRBV28	TRBJ2-3	TRBD2	.	CACSPIAGDSTDTQYF	TGTGCCTGCTCCCCCATAGCGGGAGATAGCACAGATACGCAGTATTTT
TRBV19	TRBJ2-4	.	.	CASSPVFGGRNIQYF	TGTGCCAGTAGCCCCGTGTTTGGGGGCAGAAACATTCAGTACTTC
TRBV3-1/TRBV3-2	TRBJ1-1	TRBD1	once	CASRATGGTTEAFF	TGTGCCAGCAGGGCTACAGGGGGCACGACTGAAGCTTTCTTT
TRBV7-2	TRBJ2-5	.	.	CASSLGGATQYF	TGTGCCAGCAGCTTAGGAGGAGCAACCCAGTACTTC
TRBV24-1	TRBJ2-3	.	.	CATSKSVLSTDTQYF	TGTGCCACCAGTAAATCGGTACTGTCCACAGATACGCAGTATTTT
TRBV19	TRBJ1-1	.	.	CASSPGTEAFF	TGTGCCAGTAGCCCGGGCACTGAAGCTTTCTTT
TRBV6-5	TRBJ1-2	TRBD1	once	CASTPLQGVVGGYTF	TGTGCCAGCACCCCCCTACAGGGGGTAGTAGGTGGCTACACCTTC
TRBV19	TRBJ2-4	.	.	CASTRAGKNIQYF	TGTGCCAGTACCCGGGCGGGCAAAAACATTCAGTACTTC
TRBV7-9	TRBJ1-1	.	.	CASSYRAWGTEAFF	TGTGCCAGCAGTTACAGGGCTTGGGGCACTGAAGCTTTCTTT
TRBV19	TRBJ1-5	.	.	CASSISGDSNQPQHF	TGTGCCAGTAGTATTTCAGGGGATAGCAATCAGCCCCAGCATTTT
TRBV5-1	TRBJ1-4	.	.	CASSPTATNEKLFF	TGCGCCAGCTCCCCGACAGCAACTAATGAAAAACTGTTTTTT
TRBV12-3/TRBV12-4	TRBJ1-2	.	.	CASSAGSNYGYTF	TGTGCCAGCAGCGCGGGCAGTAACTATGGCTACACCTTC